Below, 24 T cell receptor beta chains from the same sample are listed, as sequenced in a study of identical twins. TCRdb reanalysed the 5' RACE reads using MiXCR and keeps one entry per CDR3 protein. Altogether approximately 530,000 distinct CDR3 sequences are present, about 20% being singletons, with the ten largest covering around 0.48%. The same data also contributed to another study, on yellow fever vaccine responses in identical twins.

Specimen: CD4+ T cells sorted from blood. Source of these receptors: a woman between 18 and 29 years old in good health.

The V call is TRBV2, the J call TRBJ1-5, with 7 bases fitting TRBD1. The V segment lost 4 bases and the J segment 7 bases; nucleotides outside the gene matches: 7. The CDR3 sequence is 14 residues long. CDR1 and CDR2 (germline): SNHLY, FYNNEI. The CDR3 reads CASSGQGLRQPQHF. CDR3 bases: TGTGCCAGCAGTGGACAGGGTTTGCGACAGCCCCAGCATTTT. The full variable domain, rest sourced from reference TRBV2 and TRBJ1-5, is EPEVTQTPSHQVTQMGQEVILRCVPISNHLYFYWYRQILGQKVEFLVSFYNNEISEKSEIFDDQFSVERPDGSNFTLKIRSTKLEDSAMYFCASSGQGLRQPQHFGDGTRLSIL.

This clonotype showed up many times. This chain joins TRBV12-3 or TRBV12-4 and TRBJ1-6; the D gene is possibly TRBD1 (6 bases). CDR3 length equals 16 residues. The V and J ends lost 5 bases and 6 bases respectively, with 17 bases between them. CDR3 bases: TGTGCCAGCAGTCCCAAGGCAGGGGCAAGTAATTCACCCCTCCACTTT. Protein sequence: CASSPKAGASNSPLHF.

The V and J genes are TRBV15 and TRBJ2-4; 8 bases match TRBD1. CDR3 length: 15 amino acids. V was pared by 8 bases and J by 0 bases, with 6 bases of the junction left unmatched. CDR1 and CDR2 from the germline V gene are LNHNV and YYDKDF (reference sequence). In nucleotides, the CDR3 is TGTGCCACCTCGACAGGGGCCGTAGCCAAAAACATTCAGTACTTC. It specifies CATSTGAVAKNIQYF.

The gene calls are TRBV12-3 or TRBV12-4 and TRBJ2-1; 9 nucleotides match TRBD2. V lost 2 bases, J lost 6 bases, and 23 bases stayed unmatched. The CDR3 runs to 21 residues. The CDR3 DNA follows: TGTGCCAGCAGTTTAAATGTGGGGGCTAGCGGGACCTTGTTTCCCACCAATGAGCAGTTCTTC. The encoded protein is CASSLNVGASGTLFPTNEQFF.

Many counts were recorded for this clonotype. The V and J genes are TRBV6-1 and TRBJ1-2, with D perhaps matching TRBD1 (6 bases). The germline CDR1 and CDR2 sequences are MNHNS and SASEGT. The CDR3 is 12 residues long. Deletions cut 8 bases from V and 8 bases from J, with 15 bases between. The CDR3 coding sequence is TGTGCCAGCGATACAGGGCAGCGGGGCTACACCTTC. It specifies CASDTGQRGYTF.

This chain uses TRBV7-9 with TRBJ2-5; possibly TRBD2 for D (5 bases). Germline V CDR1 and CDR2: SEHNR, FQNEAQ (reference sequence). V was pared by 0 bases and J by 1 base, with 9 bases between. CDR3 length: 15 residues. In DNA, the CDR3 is TGTGCCAGCAGCTTAGCCCAACTAGTCCAAGAGACCCAGTACTTC. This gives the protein CASSLAQLVQETQYF.

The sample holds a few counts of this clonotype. CDR3: CASSQEGGTTNTGELFF. CDR3 DNA: TGTGCCAGCAGCCAAGAAGGAGGGACTACGAACACCGGGGAGCTGTTTTTT. This chain joins TRBV3-1 and TRBJ2-2, with 7 bases fitting TRBD2. Losses at the gene ends were 0 bases for V and 0 bases for J; bases not matched to a gene: 4. Germline V lookup: CDR1 LGHDT, CDR2 YNNKEL (reference sequence). CDR3 length: 17 residues.

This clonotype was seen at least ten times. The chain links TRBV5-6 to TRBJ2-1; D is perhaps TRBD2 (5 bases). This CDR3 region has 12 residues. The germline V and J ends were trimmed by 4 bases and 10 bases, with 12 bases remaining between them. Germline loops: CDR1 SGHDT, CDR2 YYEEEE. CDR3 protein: CASSPLANEQFF. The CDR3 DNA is TGTGCCAGCAGCCCATTAGCGAACGAGCAGTTCTTC.

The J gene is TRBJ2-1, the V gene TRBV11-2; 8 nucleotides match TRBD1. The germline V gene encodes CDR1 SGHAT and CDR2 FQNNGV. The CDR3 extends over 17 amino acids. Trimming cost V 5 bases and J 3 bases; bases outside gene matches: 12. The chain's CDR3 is CASSTPETGAYYNEQFF. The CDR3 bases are TGTGCCAGCAGCACCCCGGAGACAGGGGCATACTACAATGAGCAGTTCTTC.

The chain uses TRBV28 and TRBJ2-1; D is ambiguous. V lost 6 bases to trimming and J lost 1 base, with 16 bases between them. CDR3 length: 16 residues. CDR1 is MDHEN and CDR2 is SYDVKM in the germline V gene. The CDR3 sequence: CASSPSSLVSYNEQFF. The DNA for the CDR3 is TGTGCCAGCAGCCCAAGCTCCTTGGTATCCTACAATGAGCAGTTCTTC.

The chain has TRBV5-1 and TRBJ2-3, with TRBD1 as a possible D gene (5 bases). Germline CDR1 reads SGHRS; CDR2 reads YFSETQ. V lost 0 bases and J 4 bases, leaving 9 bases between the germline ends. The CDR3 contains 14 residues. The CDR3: CASSLAAGPDTQYF. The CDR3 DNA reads TGCGCCAGCAGCTTGGCCGCAGGGCCAGATACGCAGTATTTT.

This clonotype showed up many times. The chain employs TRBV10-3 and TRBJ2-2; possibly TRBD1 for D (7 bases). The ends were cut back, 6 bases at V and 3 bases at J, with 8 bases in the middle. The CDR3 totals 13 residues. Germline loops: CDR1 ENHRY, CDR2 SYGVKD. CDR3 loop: CAISRGDTGELFF. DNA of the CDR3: TGTGCCATCAGCAGGGGGGACACCGGGGAGCTGTTTTTT.

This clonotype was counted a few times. The CDR3 DNA reads as TGTGCCAGCAGTCTCACTAGCGGGAGATTTACAGATACGCAGTATTTT. Translated: CASSLTSGRFTDTQYF. The chain couples TRBV12-3 or TRBV12-4 to TRBJ2-3; 11 nucleotides match TRBD2. The trim removed 5 bases at V and 3 bases at J, leaving 7 bases unmatched. This CDR3 spans 16 amino acids.

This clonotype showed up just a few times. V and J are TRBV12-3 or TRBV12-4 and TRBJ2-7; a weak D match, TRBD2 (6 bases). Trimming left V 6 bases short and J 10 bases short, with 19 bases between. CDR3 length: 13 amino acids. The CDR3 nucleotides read TGTGCCAGCAGCCGGGGGTCAGGCTATTCACAGTACTTC. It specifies CASSRGSGYSQYF.

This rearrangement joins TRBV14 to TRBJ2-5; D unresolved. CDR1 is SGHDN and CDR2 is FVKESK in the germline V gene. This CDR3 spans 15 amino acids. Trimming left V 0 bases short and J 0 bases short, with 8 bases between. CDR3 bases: TGTGCCAGCAGCCAAGATCGAACCTACCAAGAGACCCAGTACTTC. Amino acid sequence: CASSQDRTYQETQYF.

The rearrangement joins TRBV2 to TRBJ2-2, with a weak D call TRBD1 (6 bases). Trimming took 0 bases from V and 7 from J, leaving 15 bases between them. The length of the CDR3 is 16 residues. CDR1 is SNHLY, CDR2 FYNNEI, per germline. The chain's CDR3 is CASSEAPRGSNGELFF. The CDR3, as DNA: TGTGCCAGCAGTGAAGCCCCTAGGGGGTCTAACGGGGAGCTGTTTTTT. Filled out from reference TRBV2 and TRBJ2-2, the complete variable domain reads EPEVTQTPSHQVTQMGQEVILRCVPISNHLYFYWYRQILGQKVEFLVSFYNNEISEKSEIFDDQFSVERPDGSNFTLKIRSTKLEDSAMYFCASSEAPRGSNGELFFGEGSRLTVL.

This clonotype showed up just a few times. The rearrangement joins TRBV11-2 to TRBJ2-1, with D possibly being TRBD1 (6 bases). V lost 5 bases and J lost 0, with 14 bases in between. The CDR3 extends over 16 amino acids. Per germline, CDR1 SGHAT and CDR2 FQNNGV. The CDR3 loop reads CASSPQGSSSYNEQFF. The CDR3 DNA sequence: TGTGCCAGCAGCCCTCAGGGGTCGAGCTCCTACAATGAGCAGTTCTTC.

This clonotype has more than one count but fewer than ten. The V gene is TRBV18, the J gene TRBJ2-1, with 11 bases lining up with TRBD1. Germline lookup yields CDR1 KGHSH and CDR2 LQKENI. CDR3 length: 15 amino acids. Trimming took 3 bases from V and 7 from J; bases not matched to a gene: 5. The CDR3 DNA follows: TGTGCCAGCTCACCGCTCGGGACAGGGGGTAATGAGCAGTTCTTC. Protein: CASSPLGTGGNEQFF.

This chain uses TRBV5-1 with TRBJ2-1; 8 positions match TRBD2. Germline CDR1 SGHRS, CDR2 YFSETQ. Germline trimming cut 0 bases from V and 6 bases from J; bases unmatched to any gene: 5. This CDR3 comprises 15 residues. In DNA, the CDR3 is TGCGCCAGCAGCTTGGAGGGGACTAGGGGCAATGAGCAGTTCTTC. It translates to CASSLEGTRGNEQFF.

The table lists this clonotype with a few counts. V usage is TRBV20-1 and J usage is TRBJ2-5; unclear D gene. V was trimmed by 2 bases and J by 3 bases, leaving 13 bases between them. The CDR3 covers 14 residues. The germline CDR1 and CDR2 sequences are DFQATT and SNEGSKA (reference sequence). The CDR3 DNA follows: TGCAGTGCTAGAAAAGCTCCTCTGAAAGAGACCCAGTACTTC. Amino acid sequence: CSARKAPLKETQYF.

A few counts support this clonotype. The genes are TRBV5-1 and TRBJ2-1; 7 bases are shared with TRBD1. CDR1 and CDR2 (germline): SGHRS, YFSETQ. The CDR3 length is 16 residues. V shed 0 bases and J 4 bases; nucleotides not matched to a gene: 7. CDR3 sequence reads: CASSLAVTGLYNEQFF. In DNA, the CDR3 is TGCGCCAGCAGCTTGGCGGTGACAGGGCTTTACAATGAGCAGTTCTTC.

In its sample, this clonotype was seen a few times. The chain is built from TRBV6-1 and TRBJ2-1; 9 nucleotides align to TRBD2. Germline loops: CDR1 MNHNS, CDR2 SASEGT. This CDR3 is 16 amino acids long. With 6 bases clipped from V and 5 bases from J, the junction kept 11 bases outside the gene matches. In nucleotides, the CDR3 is TGTGCCAGCAGGCTATCCCCGGGACTAGCTGACAATGAGCAGTTCTTC. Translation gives CASRLSPGLADNEQFF.

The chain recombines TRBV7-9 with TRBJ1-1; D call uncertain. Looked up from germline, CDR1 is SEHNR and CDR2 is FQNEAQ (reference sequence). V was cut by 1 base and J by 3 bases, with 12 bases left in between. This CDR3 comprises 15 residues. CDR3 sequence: CASSLGGHSYTEAFF. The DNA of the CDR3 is TGTGCCAGCAGCTTAGGTGGCCATAGCTACACTGAAGCTTTCTTT.

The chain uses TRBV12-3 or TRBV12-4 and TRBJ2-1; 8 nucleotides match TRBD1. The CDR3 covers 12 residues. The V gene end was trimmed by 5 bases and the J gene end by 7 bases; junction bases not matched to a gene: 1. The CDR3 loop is CASSNRGNEQFF. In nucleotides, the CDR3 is TGTGCCAGCAGTAACAGGGGGAATGAGCAGTTCTTC.